Given below is one T cell receptor (beta chain) in context. The antigen is unknown. This sample is drawn from a study of cytomegalovirus exposure and HLA in healthy donors. Germline assignment: CDR1 SEHNR and CDR2 FQNEAQ (reference sequence). CDR3 length equals 15 residues. Deletions cut 2 bases from V and 7 bases from J, with 12 bases between. PCR used 60 Vbeta primers and 13 Jbeta primers. The assay was immunoSEQ multiplex PCR, and TCRdb's table has in-frame clones only and misses some. This table has more than 110,000 clones, 70% appearing once. Study-wide findings and caveats: Cytomegalovirus association was assigned to over 150 TCR beta chains. A highly shared variant cluster was judged a likely technical artifact.

The rearrangement joins TRBV7-9 to TRBJ1-6, with a weak D call TRBD1 (6 bases). Sequenced sample: PBMCs. The clonotype originates from a woman aged 30 to 39 in good health and CMV-seronegative. CDR3 nucleotides: TGTGCCAGCAGCTTATGGCAGGGGACGAATTCACCCCTCCACTTT. Translation: CASSLWQGTNSPLHF.